Presented here are 28 T cell receptor beta chains from one specimen sequenced in a study of T cell repertoires in aging, cancer and after chemotherapy. The template was genomic DNA from peripheral blood, not RNA. Rearranged V-D-J TRB sequences were amplified with a mixed TRB-A/B primer pool. TCRdb re-derived calls from the multiplex PCR reads in MiXCR, one entry per CDR3 protein. The sample contains thousands of distinct CDR3 sequences, 25% to 30% of which appear only once. Input material: blood. These receptors all stem from a human donor with a solid tumor.

The chain recombines TRBV6-2 or TRBV6-3 with TRBJ1-2; no definite D call. Trimming cost V 5 bases and J 4 bases, with 8 bases left between them. CDR1 is MNHEY and CDR2 is SVGEGT in the germline V gene. CDR3 size: 12 residues. The CDR3 loop reads CASSQEIYGYTF. The CDR3 nucleotides read TGTGCCAGCAGTCAGGAGATCTATGGCTACACCTTC.

The gene calls are TRBV5-1 and TRBJ1-1; possible D gene TRBD1, 6 bases. V lost 0 bases and J lost 4, with 13 bases in between. Per germline, CDR1 SGHRS and CDR2 YFSETQ. The CDR3 runs 15 residues. The CDR3 DNA is TGCGCCAGCAGCTTGGCCAACGGGGGGCTCACTGAAGCTTTCTTT. Protein product: CASSLANGGLTEAFF.

This clonotype was observed a few times. The chain joins TRBV5-1 to TRBJ1-2, with a possible D match to TRBD1 (6 bases). There are 18 residues in the CDR3. Per germline, CDR1 SGHRS and CDR2 YFSETQ. Trimming took off 1 base at V and 4 bases at J, with 23 bases between the two ends. DNA of the CDR3: TGCGCCAGCAGCTTGTCGACAGGCGGACGATCACTTTCCTATGGCTACACCTTC. It translates to CASSLSTGGRSLSYGYTF.

The chain recombines TRBV11-2 with TRBJ1-3; possible D gene TRBD1, 6 bases. The CDR3 is made up of 16 amino acids. V was cut by 1 base and J by 3 bases, with 13 bases left in between. Germline V gives CDR1 SGHAT, CDR2 FQNNGV. The CDR3 DNA is TGTGCCAGCAGCTTAGCGCTGGGGGCCATTGGAAACACCATATATTTT. Its translation is CASSLALGAIGNTIYF.

This clonotype turned up a few times. This chain joins TRBV5-5 and TRBJ1-4; D is unresolved. The CDR3 covers 13 residues. Germline V CDR1 and CDR2: SGHKS, YYEKEE (reference sequence). The germline V and J ends were trimmed by 0 bases and 5 bases, with 5 bases remaining between them. CDR3 DNA: TGTGCCAGCAGCTTGGCCCAAAATGAAAAACTGTTTTTT. Translation: CASSLAQNEKLFF.

This clonotype is termed medium-sized (0.01 to 0.1%). This sequence joins TRBV19 and TRBJ2-5, with TRBD2 matching 8 bases. J lost 4 bases, V lost 6 bases, and 13 bases had no gene match. CDR3 size: 16 residues. Looked up from germline, CDR1 is LNHDA and CDR2 is SQIVND (reference sequence). The CDR3 protein is CASRKTARGALETQYF. DNA for the CDR3: TGTGCCAGTAGGAAGACTGCGCGGGGGGCCCTAGAGACCCAGTACTTC.

By proportion, this clonotype is medium-sized. This chain connects TRBV6-5 to TRBJ1-2, with D uncertain. This CDR3 is built from 14 residues. The germline gives CDR1 MNHEY, CDR2 SVGAGI. Trimming removed 4 bases from V and 8 bases from J, with 17 bases in between. CDR3: CASSFTSTARGYTF. CDR3 nucleotide sequence: TGTGCCAGCAGTTTTACTAGTACCGCTCGCGGCTACACCTTC.

This clonotype was seen more than once but under ten times. The gene calls are TRBV7-2 and TRBJ2-1; 8 positions match TRBD2. Germline V gives CDR1 SGHTA, CDR2 FQGNSA. V was pared by 4 bases and J by 9 bases, with 11 bases of the junction left unmatched. CDR3 length: 15 amino acids. CDR3 sequence: CASSSGTSWNGEQFF. CDR3 DNA: TGTGCCAGCAGCTCTGGGACTAGTTGGAACGGTGAGCAGTTCTTC.

In regard to this clonotype: A much larger clone differs by one base, so this may be a read error. The chain employs TRBV15 and TRBJ2-5; tentatively, D is TRBD2 (5 bases). Germline lookup yields CDR1 LNHNV and CDR2 YYDKDF (reference sequence). The CDR3 is 14 amino acids. The V and J ends lost 7 bases and 5 bases respectively, with 17 bases between them. CDR3 residues: CATTNSLGRETQYF. In DNA, the CDR3 is TGTGCCACCACCAATTCACTAGGCCGGGAGACCCAGTACTTC.

In this sample, this clonotype turned up a few times. The CDR3 DNA follows: TGCAGTGCTAGAGGGCCTAACACTGAAGCTTTCTTT. Residues: CSARGPNTEAFF. The gene calls are TRBV20-1 and TRBJ1-1; D is ambiguous. This CDR3 region has 12 residues. The V gene lost 1 base and the J gene lost 2 bases, with 5 bases spanning the gap. Per germline, CDR1 DFQATT and CDR2 SNEGSKA (reference sequence).

The J gene is TRBJ2-3, the V gene TRBV24-1; D not certain. This CDR3 has 13 residues. Trimming stripped 6 bases from V and 2 bases from J, with 8 bases between. The germline CDR1 and CDR2 sequences are KGHDR and SFDVKD. The CDR3 bases are TGTGCCACCAGTAAGACTGCCACAGATACGCAGTATTTT. Protein sequence: CATSKTATDTQYF.

Only a few counts were recorded for this clonotype. This rearrangement joins TRBV6-1 to TRBJ2-7; D not certain. CDR1 is MNHNS, CDR2 SASEGT, per germline. V lost 3 bases to trimming and J lost 3 bases, with 9 bases between them. The CDR3 length is 13 residues. The CDR3 loop is CASSEAGDYEQYF. As DNA, the CDR3 is TGTGCCAGCAGTGAGGCAGGTGACTACGAGCAGTACTTC.

Concerning this clonotype itself: One end of the junction varies from germline; a read error may be responsible. CDR3 in amino acids: CASSPGQGPPLHF. CDR3 DNA sequence: TGCGCCAGCAGCCCCGGACAGGGCCCACCCCTCCACTTT. V gene TRBV5-6 combines with J gene TRBJ1-6; 8 nucleotides line up with TRBD1. The CDR3 runs 13 residues. Germline V gives CDR1 SGHDT, CDR2 YYEEEE.

The chain uses TRBV7-9 and TRBJ2-1; tentatively, D is TRBD1 or TRBD2 (6 bases each). The V end lost 7 bases, the J end lost 10 bases, and 20 bases lay between the germline ends. This CDR3 comprises 14 residues. The germline V gene has CDR1 SEHNR and CDR2 FQNEAQ (reference sequence). CDR3 sequence: CASIRDTGGREQFF. The CDR3 DNA follows: TGTGCCAGCATCCGGGACACCGGAGGGAGGGAGCAGTTCTTC.

J is TRBJ2-5 and V is TRBV7-6, with 9 bases identical to TRBD1. CDR1 and CDR2 from the germline V gene are SGHVS and FNYEAQ. The CDR3 loop spans 14 amino acids. The V gene end was trimmed by 5 bases and the J gene end by 5 bases; junction bases not matched to a gene: 6. DNA for the CDR3: TGTGCCAGCAGCCCCGGGACAGGGCGGGAGACCCAGTACTTC. Translating it yields CASSPGTGRETQYF.

V usage is TRBV24-1 and J usage is TRBJ1-2; D uncertain. The CDR3 has 15 residues. V was shortened by 5 bases and J by 1 base, with 13 bases between the two germline ends. Germline-derived CDR1 and CDR2 are KGHDR and SFDVKD. The CDR3 sequence: CATSGAAGDNYGYTF. The CDR3 bases are TGTGCCACCAGTGGTGCCGCGGGAGATAACTATGGCTACACCTTC.

J is TRBJ1-1 and V is TRBV6-5, with D perhaps matching TRBD1 (6 bases). From germline, CDR1 is MNHEY and CDR2 SVGAGI. V dropped 10 bases and J dropped 0 bases, with 12 bases sitting between them. This CDR3 comprises 13 residues. The CDR3 loop reads CATQDSLNTEAFF. As DNA, the CDR3 is TGTGCCACCCAGGACAGCCTGAACACTGAAGCTTTCTTT.

The J gene is TRBJ2-5, the V gene TRBV28; D is possibly TRBD1 or TRBD2 (6 bases each). CDR1 MDHEN and CDR2 SYDVKM come from the germline V gene. Between the trimmed V and J ends, which lost 5 bases and 4 bases, there was a span of 17 bases. The CDR3 extends over 15 amino acids. The CDR3 region is CASSPSRGVGETQYF. The CDR3 DNA reads as TGTGCCAGCAGTCCATCGAGGGGGGTCGGAGAGACCCAGTACTTC.

This chain uses TRBV7-2 with TRBJ2-7, with 7 bases aligning to TRBD1. With 5 bases clipped from V and 5 bases from J, the junction kept 6 bases outside the gene matches. CDR1 is SGHTA and CDR2 is FQGNSA in the germline V gene. The CDR3 loop spans 13 amino acids. CDR3 nucleotides: TGTGCCAGCAGCCGGGACAGCCCCGACGAGCAGTACTTC. Residues: CASSRDSPDEQYF.

By share, this clonotype counts as medium-sized. The J gene is TRBJ2-2, the V gene TRBV12-3 or TRBV12-4; 9 bases align to TRBD2. The ends lost 3 bases at V and 1 base at J; junction bases unmatched: 6. The CDR3 runs to 17 residues. The CDR3 loop is CASSLIAGAWNTGELFF. DNA of the CDR3: TGTGCCAGCAGTTTGATAGCGGGGGCGTGGAACACCGGGGAGCTGTTTTTT.

The sample holds a few counts of this clonotype. This chain joins TRBV12-3 or TRBV12-4 and TRBJ1-4; D is undetermined. V was clipped by 4 bases and J by 8 bases, with 23 bases between them. The CDR3 runs to 17 residues. As DNA, the CDR3 is TGTGCCAGCAGTTCACGCCTCGGGCCCCTCAGCAGGGAAAAACTGTTTTTT. Translating it yields CASSSRLGPLSREKLFF.

The chain is built from TRBV5-6 and TRBJ1-2; TRBD1 matches 9 bases. V lost 3 bases to trimming and J lost 6 bases; unmatched junction nucleotides: 6. Germline V gene data show CDR1 as SGHDT and CDR2 as YYEEEE. The CDR3 is 14 residues long. CDR3 protein: CASSSTGTGNGYTF. The CDR3 DNA reads TGTGCCAGCAGCTCGACCGGGACAGGGAATGGCTACACCTTC.

By sample share, this clonotype is medium-sized (0.01 to 0.1%). The chain has TRBV12-3 or TRBV12-4 and TRBJ2-7, with 10 nucleotides matching TRBD2. There are 15 residues in the CDR3. V lost 5 bases, J lost 5 bases, and 9 bases stayed unmatched. CDR3: CASSKLAGRNDEQYF. The CDR3, as DNA: TGTGCCAGCAGTAAACTAGCGGGGAGGAACGACGAGCAGTACTTC.

This sequence joins TRBV28 and TRBJ1-6; D gene uncertain. This CDR3 spans 12 amino acids. The germline gives CDR1 MDHEN, CDR2 SYDVKM. The V gene lost 10 bases and the J gene lost 10 bases, with 14 bases spanning the gap. CDR3 coding DNA: TGTGCCACTACGGGTTTAAGGTCACCCCTCCACTTT. As protein: CATTGLRSPLHF.

This clonotype is medium-sized within its sample. The chain uses TRBV15 and TRBJ2-5; TRBD2 is a possible D gene (5 bases). The V gene's germline CDR1 is LNHNV and CDR2 YYDKDF (reference sequence). The CDR3 consists of 14 residues. Trimming cost V 7 bases and J 5 bases, with 17 bases left between them. The CDR3 sequence is CATTDSLGRETQYF. CDR3 nucleotides: TGTGCCACCACCGATTCACTAGGCCGGGAGACCCAGTACTTC. The entire variable domain, with the rest obtained from reference TRBV15 and TRBJ2-5, is as follows: DAMVIQNPRYQVTQFGKPVTLSCSQTLNHNVMYWYQQKSSQAPKLLFHYYDKDFNNEADTPDNFQSRRPNTSFCFLDIRSPGLGDTAMYLCATTDSLGRETQYFGPGTRLLVL.

Written as DNA, the CDR3 is TGTGCCAGCAGCCCCGGGGGGGGAGGGTCCGGATCCTACGAGCAGTACTTC. Translated, it gives CASSPGGGGSGSYEQYF. This chain links TRBV6-5 with TRBJ2-7; 8 nucleotides line up with TRBD2. Per the germline V gene, CDR1 is MNHEY and CDR2 is SVGAGI. V was pared by 6 bases and J by 1 base, with 14 bases of the junction left unmatched. This CDR3 has 17 amino acids.

V and J are TRBV10-3 and TRBJ1-4; TRBD1 might be the D (6 bases). V lost 0 bases to trimming and J lost 6 bases, with 20 bases between them. Germline CDR1 and CDR2: ENHRY and SYGVKD. The CDR3 is 18 amino acids. CDR3 coding DNA: TGTGCCATCAGTGAGTCCCTTCAAACAGGGTCTGGGGATGAAAAACTGTTTTTT. This gives the protein CAISESLQTGSGDEKLFF.

In its sample, this clonotype was seen a few times. The chain recombines TRBV5-4 with TRBJ2-3; D is uncertain. Germline V gene sequence: CDR1 SGHNT, CDR2 YYREEE (reference sequence). The CDR3 consists of 15 residues. Trimming pared 0 bases from V and 0 bases from J, leaving 8 bases between. The DNA of the CDR3 is TGTGCCAGCAGCTTGGCAACCTCTAGCACAGATACGCAGTATTTT. It yields the protein CASSLATSSTDTQYF.